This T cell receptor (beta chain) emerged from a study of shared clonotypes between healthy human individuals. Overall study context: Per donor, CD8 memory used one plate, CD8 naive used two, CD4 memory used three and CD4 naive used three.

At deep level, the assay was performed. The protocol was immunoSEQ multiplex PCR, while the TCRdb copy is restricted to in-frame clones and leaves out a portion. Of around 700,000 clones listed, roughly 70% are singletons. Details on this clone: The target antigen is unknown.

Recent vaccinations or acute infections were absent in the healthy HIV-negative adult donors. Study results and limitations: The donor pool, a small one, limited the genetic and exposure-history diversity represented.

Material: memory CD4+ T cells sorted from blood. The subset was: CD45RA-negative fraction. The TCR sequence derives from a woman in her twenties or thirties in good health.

The CDR3 bases are TGCGCCAGCAGCCAAGCCCAGGGGGGAACTAGTTTCTACGAGCAGTACTTC. As protein: CASSQAQGGTSFYEQYF. The genes are TRBV4-1 and TRBJ2-7; possibly TRBD1 for D (7 bases). The V gene's germline CDR1 is MGHRA and CDR2 YSYEKL. Trimming left V 1 base short and J 3 bases short, with 19 bases between. This CDR3 is built from 17 residues.